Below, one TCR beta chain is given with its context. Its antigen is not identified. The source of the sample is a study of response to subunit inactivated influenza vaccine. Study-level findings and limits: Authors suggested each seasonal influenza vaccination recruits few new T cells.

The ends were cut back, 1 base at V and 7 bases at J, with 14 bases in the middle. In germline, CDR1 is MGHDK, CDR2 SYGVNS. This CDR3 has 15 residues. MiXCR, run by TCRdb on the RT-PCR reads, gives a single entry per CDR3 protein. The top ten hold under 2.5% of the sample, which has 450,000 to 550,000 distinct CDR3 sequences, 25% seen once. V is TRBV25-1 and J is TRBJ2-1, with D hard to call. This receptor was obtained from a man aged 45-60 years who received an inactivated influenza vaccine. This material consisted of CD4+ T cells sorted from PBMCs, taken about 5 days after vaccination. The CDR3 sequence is CASSESVRSKNEQFF. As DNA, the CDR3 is TGTGCCAGCAGTGAATCCGTCAGGTCAAAGAATGAGCAGTTCTTC. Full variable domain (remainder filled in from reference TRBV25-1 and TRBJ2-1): EADIYQTPRYLVIGTGKKITLECSQTMGHDKMYWYQQDPGMELHLIHYSYGVNSTEKGDLSSESTVSRIRTEHFPLTLESARPSHTSQYLCASSESVRSKNEQFFGPGTRLTVL.